One and the same sample provided the 11 T cell receptor beta chains below, sequenced in a study of cytomegalovirus exposure and HLA in healthy donors. The PCR contained 60 Vbeta and 13 Jbeta primers. Clones were sequenced by immunoSEQ multiplex PCR, and TCRdb holds only the in-frame ones, with some missing. The top ten hold 4.4% of the sample, which has around 100,000 clones, 78% seen once. The sequenced sample was PBMCs. Receptor source: a male donor in good health and CMV-seropositive.

The chain employs TRBV6-5 and TRBJ2-7; TRBD2 agrees at 10 bases. The ends lost 5 bases at V and 4 bases at J; junction bases unmatched: 8. In germline, CDR1 is MNHEY, CDR2 SVGAGI. CDR3 length equals 15 residues. CDR3 coding DNA: TGTGCCAGCAGTCTCACAACTAGCGGGGATTACGAGCAGTACTTC. It is translated as CASSLTTSGDYEQYF.

The V gene is TRBV30, the J gene TRBJ2-3, with 7 bases identical to TRBD2. Germline V CDR1 and CDR2: GTSNPN, SVGIG (reference sequence). V shed 4 bases and J 14 bases; nucleotides not matched to a gene: 3. The CDR3 length is 9 residues. The CDR3 DNA reads TGTGCCTGGATTGGGGGGGGGTATTTT. The encoded protein is CAWIGGGYF. The full variable domain, its missing parts supplied by reference TRBV30 and TRBJ2-3, is SQTIHQWPATLVQPVGSPLSLECTVEGTSNPNLYWYRQAAGRGLQLLFYSVGIGQISSEVPQNLSASRPQDRQFILSSKKLLLSDSGFYLCAWIGGGYFGPGTRLTVL.

The gene calls are TRBV27 and TRBJ2-3, with 7 bases that match TRBD2. V was pared by 3 bases and J by 2 bases, with 5 bases of the junction left unmatched. The CDR3 consists of 15 residues. CDR1 and CDR2 from the germline V gene are MNHEY and SMNVEV (reference sequence). CDR3 DNA: TGTGCCAGCAGTTTTAGCAGCGGGGCCACAGATACGCAGTATTTT. Translation: CASSFSSGATDTQYF.

This clone appeared a single time. V usage is TRBV6-5 and J usage is TRBJ1-4; D not certain. Trimming removed 5 bases at V and 0 bases at J, with 10 bases between. The CDR3 runs to 15 residues. The germline gives CDR1 MNHEY, CDR2 SVGAGI. CDR3 residues: CASSRRGATNEKLFF. CDR3 nucleotides: TGTGCCAGCAGTCGCCGGGGTGCAACTAATGAAAAACTGTTTTTT.

The V call is TRBV11-2, the J call TRBJ1-2; 8 nucleotides line up with TRBD1. Trimming took 4 bases from V and 2 from J; bases not matched to a gene: 9. Germline CDR1 reads SGHAT; CDR2 reads FQNNGV. The CDR3 is 16 amino acids. The CDR3 DNA reads TGTGCCAGCAGCTCTCCCACAGGGGGGAGAAACTATGGCTACACCTTC. It encodes CASSSPTGGRNYGYTF.

The V and J genes are TRBV5-1 and TRBJ2-3; 8 bases match TRBD1. J gave up 3 bases and V 1 base, and 4 bases lay outside the gene matches. The CDR3 runs 15 residues. The V gene's germline CDR1 is SGHRS and CDR2 YFSETQ. CDR3 DNA: TGCGCCAGCAGCTTGATCGGACAGGGAACAGATACGCAGTATTTT. Protein sequence: CASSLIGQGTDTQYF.

The J gene is TRBJ1-2, the V gene TRBV30; 8 bases map to TRBD1. V trimming: 1 base; J trimming: 9 bases; junction bases outside the gene matches: 10. The CDR3 extends over 14 amino acids. Germline CDR1 GTSNPN, CDR2 SVGIG (reference sequence). The DNA for the CDR3 is TGTGCCTGGAGTGAGGGCAGGGGGCGCGGAAGCTACACCTTC. It encodes CAWSEGRGRGSYTF.

The chain couples TRBV18 to TRBJ1-2; D gene unclear. The CDR3 consists of 13 residues. V dropped 3 bases and J dropped 2 bases, with 7 bases sitting between them. From germline, CDR1 is KGHSH and CDR2 LQKENI. DNA for the CDR3: TGTGCCAGCTCACCGGTACAGAACTATGGCTACACCTTC. Residues: CASSPVQNYGYTF.

The V call is TRBV19, the J call TRBJ1-1, with unresolved D. The CDR3 has 15 amino acids. The germline V gene has CDR1 LNHDA and CDR2 SQIVND (reference sequence). V shed 6 bases and J shed 1 base, with 15 bases lying between them. CDR3 in DNA: TGTGCCAGTAGAATGAGTTGGGGAGGGAACACTGAAGCTTTCTTT. Protein: CASRMSWGGNTEAFF.

This clone was observed a single time. This sequence joins TRBV5-8 and TRBJ2-5; 7 positions match TRBD1. This CDR3 spans 12 amino acids. J was trimmed by 8 bases and V by 4 bases; bases with no gene match: 5. Germline V lookup: CDR1 SGHTS, CDR2 YDEGEE. CDR3 sequence: CASSRTGDTQYF. In nucleotides, the CDR3 is TGTGCCAGCAGCCGGACAGGTGATACCCAGTACTTC.

The chain employs TRBV13 and TRBJ1-2, with 7 nucleotides matching TRBD1. V lost 3 bases to trimming and J lost 3 bases; unmatched junction nucleotides: 4. The CDR3 runs to 14 residues. The V gene's germline CDR1 is PRHDT and CDR2 FYEKMQ (reference sequence). The CDR3 reads CASSFTGEDYGYTF. CDR3 DNA sequence: TGTGCCAGCAGCTTTACAGGGGAGGACTATGGCTACACCTTC.